What follows are 5 T cell receptor beta chains derived from one specimen sequenced in a study of blood T cells in healthy people across ages. A sample-barcoded 5' primer and a J-beta primer mix were used in a second PCR of roughly 6 to 11 cycles. TCRdb called the 5' RACE reads again in MiXCR, with one record for every CDR3 protein. Here the sample spans about 1.4 million distinct CDR3 sequences, 45% to 70% being singletons. Sequenced material: blood. These receptors came from a man aged 18 to 30 in good health.

The gene calls are TRBV7-2 and TRBJ2-7, with D tentatively TRBD2 (6 bases). The length of the CDR3 is 14 residues. The germline V gene has CDR1 SGHTA and CDR2 FQGNSA. The V end lost 5 bases, the J end lost 7 bases, and 18 bases lay between the germline ends. This CDR3 reads CASSRLGRAGEQYF. In nucleotides, the CDR3 is TGTGCCAGCAGCCGCCTTGGCAGGGCGGGGGAGCAGTACTTC.

The V and J genes are TRBV7-2 and TRBJ1-1; a weak D match, TRBD1 (5 bases). Between the trimmed V and J ends, which lost 0 bases and 4 bases, there was a span of 12 bases. The CDR3 has 15 amino acids. The germline V gene encodes CDR1 SGHTA and CDR2 FQGNSA. For the CDR3, the DNA is TGTGCCAGCAGCTTAGCGGAGGGGTTGGGCACTGAAGCTTTCTTT. This codes for CASSLAEGLGTEAFF.

The chain joins TRBV7-2 to TRBJ1-5, with D possibly being TRBD1 (6 bases). Trimming took off 1 base at V and 7 bases at J, with 11 bases between the two ends. Germline V gene sequence: CDR1 SGHTA, CDR2 FQGNSA. This CDR3 is 14 amino acids long. The CDR3 reads CASSLDTGSQPQHF. The CDR3 region has the DNA TGTGCCAGCAGCTTAGATACAGGGTCGCAGCCCCAGCATTTT.

This chain joins TRBV25-1 and TRBJ1-4; D gene uncertain. CDR1 MGHDK and CDR2 SYGVNS come from the germline V gene. The CDR3 extends over 15 amino acids. Trimming left V 0 bases short and J 5 bases short, with 10 bases between. This CDR3 reads CASSEYAQLNEKLFF. CDR3 nucleotides: TGTGCCAGCAGTGAATACGCCCAGCTAAATGAAAAACTGTTTTTT. Full variable domain (missing parts from reference TRBV25-1 and TRBJ1-4): EADIYQTPRYLVIGTGKKITLECSQTMGHDKMYWYQQDPGMELHLIHYSYGVNSTEKGDLSSESTVSRIRTEHFPLTLESARPSHTSQYLCASSEYAQLNEKLFFGSGTQLSVL.

Only one count was recorded for this clonotype. In DNA form, the CDR3 reads TGTGCCACCGGCAGGAGCTACAATGAGCAGTTCTTC. Amino acids: CATGRSYNEQFF. The genes are TRBV24-1 and TRBJ2-1; no firm D call. The CDR3 is made up of 12 amino acids. V dropped 9 bases and J dropped 3 bases, with 8 bases sitting between them. Germline assignment: CDR1 KGHDR and CDR2 SFDVKD.